The 16 T cell receptor beta chains below all came from one sample that was sequenced in a study of OX40 agonist ivuxolimab in advanced cancers. Assay used: immunoSEQ multiplex PCR; TCRdb lists only in-frame clones, some missing. The sample lists approximately 23,000 clones, approximately 88% occurring once. The material sequenced was CD4+ or CD8+ T cells sorted from blood, taken in a trial of the OX40 agonist ivuxolimab. Receptors originate from an adult with an advanced solid tumor such as melanoma, head and neck, liver or kidney cancer.

The V and J genes are TRBV5-1 and TRBJ2-1; D ambiguous. This CDR3 has 13 residues. Germline V gene data show CDR1 as SGHRS and CDR2 as YFSETQ. Trimming pared 0 bases from V and 8 bases from J, leaving 9 bases between. CDR3 sequence reads: CASSLARTDEQFF. The CDR3 region has the DNA TGCGCCAGCAGCTTGGCCAGGACGGATGAGCAGTTCTTC.

The CDR3 DNA reads as TGTGCCAGCAAAGAGCGGGGGAGGCCCGGGGAGCTGTTTTTT. This encodes CASKERGRPGELFF. This chain joins TRBV2 and TRBJ2-2; 8 nucleotides line up with TRBD2. The V gene end was trimmed by 7 bases and the J gene end by 6 bases; junction bases not matched to a gene: 7. Germline V gene sequence: CDR1 SNHLY, CDR2 FYNNEI. There are 14 residues in the CDR3.

This rearrangement joins TRBV12-5 to TRBJ1-1; tentatively, D is TRBD1 (5 bases). Germline assignment: CDR1 LGHNT and CDR2 FRNRAP. The germline V and J ends were trimmed by 6 bases and 4 bases, with 9 bases remaining between them. The CDR3 is 12 residues long. Written as DNA, the CDR3 is TGTGCTAGTGGCCACGGGGGCACTGAAGCTTTCTTT. Translated, it gives CASGHGGTEAFF.

This chain joins TRBV9 and TRBJ2-7; D gene unclear. Germline loops: CDR1 SGDLS, CDR2 YYNGEE. The V and J ends lost 4 bases and 4 bases respectively, with 12 bases between them. There are 13 residues in the CDR3. The CDR3 DNA reads as TGTGCCAGCAGCCTCGGTCTTGCATACGAGCAGTACTTC. This translates into CASSLGLAYEQYF.

The chain couples TRBV4-1 to TRBJ2-1; 9 bases agree with TRBD1. V trimming: 8 bases; J trimming: 4 bases; junction bases outside the gene matches: 9. The length of the CDR3 is 15 residues. Germline assignment: CDR1 MGHRA and CDR2 YSYEKL. The CDR3 DNA reads TGCGCCAGCGGGGTTCGACAGGGGGGGTACAATGAGCAGTTCTTC. It yields the protein CASGVRQGGYNEQFF.

This chain links TRBV10-3 with TRBJ2-7; D remains ambiguous. This CDR3 is 14 amino acids long. Trimming pared 3 bases from V and 2 bases from J, leaving 11 bases between. The V gene's germline CDR1 is ENHRY and CDR2 SYGVKD. The DNA of the CDR3 is TGTGCCATCAGTGATGAGGACGGACCCTACGAGCAGTACTTC. This encodes CAISDEDGPYEQYF.

This chain links TRBV5-6 with TRBJ2-1, with D possibly being TRBD1 (5 bases). The germline V gene has CDR1 SGHDT and CDR2 YYEEEE. The germline V and J ends were trimmed by 3 bases and 8 bases, with 12 bases remaining between them. The CDR3 sequence is 13 residues long. CDR3 amino acids: CASSSGSTHEQFF. The CDR3 DNA reads as TGTGCCAGCAGCTCAGGGTCAACGCATGAGCAGTTCTTC.

The J gene is TRBJ1-6, the V gene TRBV9; a weak D match, TRBD1 (5 bases). Germline CDR1 is SGDLS and CDR2 is YYNGEE. There are 14 residues in the CDR3. Trimming took off 10 bases at V and 6 bases at J, with 17 bases between the two ends. CDR3 DNA: TGTGCCTCAAATCGGGGGGAGAGTAATTCACCCCTCCACTTT. As protein: CASNRGESNSPLHF.

This rearrangement joins TRBV7-9 to TRBJ2-3; D is possibly TRBD2 (7 bases). Trimming shortened V by 5 bases and J by 2 bases, and 17 bases separated the two germline ends. CDR3 length: 16 residues. Germline lookup yields CDR1 SEHNR and CDR2 FQNEAQ (reference sequence). This chain's CDR3 is CASSPRGAESTDTQYF. CDR3 sequence (DNA): TGTGCCAGCAGCCCCCGGGGGGCGGAATCCACAGATACGCAGTATTTT.

This clone is classed as large. The gene calls are TRBV14 and TRBJ2-7; D perhaps matches TRBD2 (5 bases). The length of the CDR3 is 15 residues. V was pared by 0 bases and J by 2 bases, with 11 bases between. Looked up from germline, CDR1 is SGHDN and CDR2 is FVKESK. Written as DNA, the CDR3 is TGTGCCAGCAGCCAAGAGGAGGCCCTCCCCTACGAGCAGTACTTC. Amino acids: CASSQEEALPYEQYF.

This clone was seen just once. V gene TRBV13 combines with J gene TRBJ1-1; a weak D match, TRBD1 (5 bases). There are 13 residues in the CDR3. Germline-derived CDR1 and CDR2 are PRHDT and FYEKMQ (reference sequence). V lost 5 bases to trimming and J lost 6 bases, with 13 bases between them. CDR3 sequence: CASSGGDIAEAFF. The CDR3 DNA follows: TGTGCCAGCAGCGGAGGGGATATCGCTGAAGCTTTCTTT.

The CDR3: CAIAPGTGAYEQYF. CDR3 DNA sequence: TGTGCCATAGCCCCCGGGACAGGAGCCTACGAGCAGTACTTC. This sequence joins TRBV10-3 and TRBJ2-7, with 8 bases fitting TRBD1. The CDR3 runs to 14 residues. J lost 2 bases, V lost 9 bases, and 9 bases had no gene match. Germline assignment: CDR1 ENHRY and CDR2 SYGVKD.

The genes are TRBV13 and TRBJ1-5; unclear D gene. Trimming removed 2 bases from V and 5 bases from J, with 7 bases in between. The CDR3 contains 13 residues. Germline values: CDR1 PRHDT, CDR2 FYEKMQ (reference sequence). The CDR3 sequence: CASSLWGYQPQHF. CDR3 nucleotides: TGTGCCAGCAGCTTATGGGGATATCAGCCCCAGCATTTT.

This chain uses TRBV9 with TRBJ2-7; tentatively, D is TRBD1 or TRBD2 (5 bases each). The V and J ends lost 5 bases and 7 bases respectively, with 22 bases between them. CDR3 size: 15 residues. Germline V gives CDR1 SGDLS, CDR2 YYNGEE. The CDR3 DNA is TGTGCCAGCAGTGGGGGTGGCGAGCGGCCTGGGGAGCAGTACTTC. It encodes CASSGGGERPGEQYF. The complete variable domain, with remaining parts taken from reference TRBV9 and TRBJ2-7, reads DSGVTQTPKHLITATGQRVTLRCSPRSGDLSVYWYQQSLDQGLQFLIQYYNGEERAKGNILERFSAQQFPDLHSELNLSSLELGDSALYFCASSGGGERPGEQYFGPGTRLTVT.

This clone turned up a few times. The chain has TRBV30 and TRBJ1-1; D gene unclear. This CDR3 comprises 13 residues. Per germline, CDR1 GTSNPN and CDR2 SVGIG (reference sequence). Trimming took 8 bases from V and 1 from J, leaving 14 bases between them. CDR3 DNA sequence: TGTGCCCCCTTCCACCGGGAGAACACTGAAGCTTTCTTT. It translates to CAPFHRENTEAFF.

The CDR3 spells CASSEEGRGNQPQHF. CDR3 nucleotides: TGTGCCAGTAGTGAAGAGGGGCGGGGCAATCAGCCCCAGCATTTT. The V gene is TRBV19, the J gene TRBJ1-5, with D possibly matching TRBD1 (5 bases). This CDR3 spans 15 amino acids. Per the germline V gene, CDR1 is LNHDA and CDR2 is SQIVND (reference sequence). V was clipped by 5 bases and J by 2 bases, with 13 bases between them.